The 30 T cell receptor beta chains in this list originate from one sample, sequenced in a study of vaccination and CD4 T cells after COVID-19. Treatment: approximately 10-day PBMC culture with coronavirus spike peptide pools or control peptides (ViraFEST assay). The antigens of these receptors remain unknown. The Oncomine TCR Beta short-read assay sequenced DNA from cultured CD4+ T cells. TCRdb called the PCR reads again in MiXCR, with one record for every CDR3 protein. The sample carries approximately 15,000 distinct CDR3 sequences, less than 35% recorded once. Sequencing was performed on cultured CD4+ T cells from blood. These receptors all stem from a human donor with COVID-19.

CDR3 DNA: TGTGCCAGCGGGCCCCCGAGCTCCTATAATTCACCCCTCCACTTT. It specifies CASGPPSSYNSPLHF. The chain has TRBV2 and TRBJ1-6; D remains unclear. CDR3 length: 15 residues. The germline V gene encodes CDR1 SNHLY and CDR2 FYNNEI. The V gene lost 8 bases and the J gene lost 0 bases, with 11 bases spanning the gap. Full variable domain (remainder filled in from reference TRBV2 and TRBJ1-6): EPEVTQTPSHQVTQMGQEVILRCVPISNHLYFYWYRQILGQKVEFLVSFYNNEISEKSEIFDDQFSVERPDGSNFTLKIRSTKLEDSAMYFCASGPPSSYNSPLHFGNGTRLTVT.

V gene TRBV29-1 combines with J gene TRBJ2-1; D assignment may be TRBD1 or TRBD2 (6 bases each). Germline CDR1 SQVTM, CDR2 ANQGSEA. Trimming removed 7 bases from V and 8 bases from J, with 18 bases in between. The CDR3 sequence is 13 residues long. DNA for the CDR3: TGCAGCGGTGATCCTTCGGGGGCACATGAGCAGTTCTTC. This translates into CSGDPSGAHEQFF.

J is TRBJ2-3 and V is TRBV12-3 or TRBV12-4; no clear D gene. V was clipped by 8 bases and J by 2 bases, with 11 bases between them. This CDR3 spans 13 amino acids. The CDR3 here is CASGFTLTDTQYF. The CDR3, as DNA: TGTGCCAGCGGGTTCACGCTCACAGATACGCAGTATTTT.

This clonotype was recorded a few times. The rearrangement links TRBV20-1 to TRBJ1-2; TRBD1 aligns across 10 bases. The CDR3 is 16 residues long. V was clipped by 1 base and J by 7 bases; unmatched bases: 12. Germline CDR1 and CDR2: DFQATT and SNEGSKA (reference sequence). The CDR3 DNA follows: TGCAGTGCTAGAGTTCCGGGACAGGGGTTCTTTGGTGGCTACACCTTC. It yields the protein CSARVPGQGFFGGYTF.

V gene TRBV7-2 combines with J gene TRBJ2-7; TRBD1 aligns across 8 bases. CDR1 is SGHTA, CDR2 FQGNSA, per germline. V trimming: 6 bases; J trimming: 4 bases; junction bases outside the gene matches: 5. This CDR3 is built from 13 residues. The CDR3: CASRLDREYEQYF. DNA for the CDR3: TGTGCCAGCAGGCTGGACAGGGAGTACGAGCAGTACTTC.

This chain uses TRBV6-5 with TRBJ2-7; TRBD2 agrees at 7 bases. CDR3 length: 14 residues. With 4 bases clipped from V and 2 bases from J, the junction kept 5 bases outside the gene matches. CDR1 is MNHEY and CDR2 is SVGAGI in the germline V gene. CDR3 DNA sequence: TGTGCCAGCAGTTCCTCGGGGGGAACCTACGAGCAGTACTTC. Encoded protein: CASSSSGGTYEQYF.

V is TRBV7-9 and J is TRBJ2-1; 11 nucleotides align to TRBD2. The J segment lost 6 bases and the V segment lost 1 base, leaving 2 bases of the junction unmatched. The CDR3 covers 15 residues. Germline CDR1 SEHNR, CDR2 FQNEAQ (reference sequence). CDR3 loop: CASSLGGTSGNEQFF. As DNA, the CDR3 is TGTGCCAGCAGCTTAGGGGGGACTAGCGGCAATGAGCAGTTCTTC.

This clonotype turned up a few times. The chain employs TRBV29-1 and TRBJ1-2; 8 nucleotides line up with TRBD1. The CDR3 loop spans 13 amino acids. With 6 bases clipped from V and 6 bases from J, the junction kept 9 bases outside the gene matches. Germline assignment: CDR1 SQVTM and CDR2 ANQGSEA. The CDR3 coding sequence is TGCAGCGTCCGTGACAGGGGCAACCATGGCTACACCTTC. Its protein product is CSVRDRGNHGYTF.

The chain links TRBV20-1 to TRBJ2-5; D is perhaps TRBD1 (7 bases). Germline-derived CDR1 and CDR2 are DFQATT and SNEGSKA (reference sequence). Trimming left V 5 bases short and J 5 bases short, with 15 bases between. This CDR3 comprises 13 residues. The CDR3 sequence: CSAGRGARETQYF. The CDR3 bases are TGCAGTGCTGGCAGGGGGGCCCGGGAGACCCAGTACTTC.

For this clonotype: Its ends do not fully match the called genes, so a read error is possible. J is TRBJ1-1 and V is TRBV2; D is ambiguous. This CDR3 region has 12 residues. Germline-derived CDR1 and CDR2 are SNHLY and FYNNEI. The CDR3 reads CASSDSDYEALF. The CDR3 nucleotides read TGTGCCAGCAGTGATTCCGACTATGAAGCTTTGTTT.

The chain's CDR3 is CATRVGETQYF. The CDR3 coding sequence is TGTGCCACTAGGGTCGGAGAGACCCAGTACTTC. The chain has TRBV19 and TRBJ2-5; no clear D. The CDR3 runs to 11 residues. Germline CDR1 reads LNHDA; CDR2 reads SQIVND (reference sequence). V gave up 10 bases and J gave up 4 bases, with 10 bases separating them.

The sample holds a few counts of this clonotype. This chain uses TRBV7-3 with TRBJ2-2, with 7 bases that match TRBD1. The germline V gene encodes CDR1 SGHTA and CDR2 FQGTGA. J lost 7 bases, V lost 5 bases, and 10 bases had no gene match. The CDR3 covers 15 residues. CDR3 in amino acids: CASSMNRGTIGELFF. For the CDR3, the DNA is TGTGCCAGCAGCATGAACAGGGGCACTATCGGGGAGCTGTTTTTT.

V and J are TRBV29-1 and TRBJ2-5, with 7 bases lining up with TRBD1. In germline, CDR1 is SQVTM, CDR2 ANQGSEA. Losses at the gene ends were 7 bases for V and 6 bases for J; bases not matched to a gene: 14. This CDR3 is 14 amino acids long. CDR3: CSARADRVVQTQYF. The CDR3, as DNA: TGCAGCGCCCGCGCCGACAGGGTGGTCCAGACCCAGTACTTC.

This clonotype was counted a few times. V gene TRBV7-2 combines with J gene TRBJ2-2; 7 bases line up with TRBD2. J was trimmed by 1 base and V by 1 base; bases with no gene match: 0. The CDR3 totals 15 residues. Germline CDR1 reads SGHTA; CDR2 reads FQGNSA. In DNA, the CDR3 is TGTGCCAGCAGCTTAGGGGGGGGGAACACCGGGGAGCTGTTTTTT. It codes for CASSLGGGNTGELFF.

Only a few counts were recorded for this clonotype. This chain joins TRBV7-2 and TRBJ1-2; D possibly corresponds to TRBD1 (5 bases). Germline V gives CDR1 SGHTA, CDR2 FQGNSA. The CDR3 spans 15 residues. V lost 4 bases to trimming and J lost 3 bases, with 15 bases between them. The CDR3 region has the DNA TGTGCCAGCAGCTCTCAGGGTGTAGCAGACTATGGCTACACCTTC. Protein product: CASSSQGVADYGYTF.

The rearrangement links TRBV19 to TRBJ2-7; 11 bases map to TRBD2. V trimming: 5 bases; J trimming: 2 bases; junction bases outside the gene matches: 5. The CDR3 has 15 amino acids. Per germline, CDR1 LNHDA and CDR2 SQIVND (reference sequence). CDR3: CASSPSGGIPYEQYF. The CDR3 DNA reads as TGTGCCAGTAGTCCTAGCGGGGGGATACCCTACGAGCAGTACTTC. Full variable domain (outside the CDR3, taken from reference TRBV19 and TRBJ2-7): DGGITQSPKYLFRKEGQNVTLSCEQNLNHDAMYWYRQDPGQGLRLIYYSQIVNDFQKGDIAEGYSVSREKKESFPLTVTSAQKNPTAFYLCASSPSGGIPYEQYFGPGTRLTVT.

The CDR3 DNA follows: TGTGCCAGTAGTACAGGTCGCCCTGAAGCTTTCTTT. The encoded protein is CASSTGRPEAFF. This chain connects TRBV19 to TRBJ1-1; D is unresolved. The CDR3 has 12 amino acids. Germline V CDR1 and CDR2: LNHDA, SQIVND (reference sequence). Trimming removed 4 bases at V and 6 bases at J, with 9 bases between.

For the CDR3, the DNA is TGCGCCAGCAGCCAAGCCGGAGCACAGGGGGAATATCAGCCCCAGCATTTT. Translation: CASSQAGAQGEYQPQHF. The chain couples TRBV4-1 to TRBJ1-5; 8 positions agree with TRBD1. Germline V lookup: CDR1 MGHRA, CDR2 YSYEKL. With V trimmed by 1 base and J by 5 bases, 10 bases remained unmatched. This CDR3 is 17 amino acids long.

The rearrangement joins TRBV27 to TRBJ1-2; TRBD1 is a possible D gene (6 bases). V gave up 2 bases and J gave up 4 bases, with 11 bases separating them. The CDR3 sequence is 14 residues long. Germline V gene sequence: CDR1 MNHEY, CDR2 SMNVEV (reference sequence). The CDR3 reads CASSLTRGLYGYTF. CDR3 nucleotides: TGTGCCAGCAGTTTAACCAGGGGACTCTATGGCTACACCTTC.

This sequence joins TRBV2 and TRBJ2-7; 8 nucleotides line up with TRBD1. The CDR3 sequence is 14 residues long. Germline V gives CDR1 SNHLY, CDR2 FYNNEI. Trimming took 2 bases from V and 6 from J; bases not matched to a gene: 6. The DNA for the CDR3 is TGTGCCAGCAGTGAATCAGGGGGCGGGTTCGAGCAGTACTTC. Translation: CASSESGGGFEQYF.

The J gene is TRBJ2-7, the V gene TRBV21-1; TRBD2 reflects the table's D call only, with no check against the DNA. TRBV21-1 is designated a pseudogene. This CDR3 contains 15 residues. CDR3 sequence: CASSASSGGWYEQYF. Here the CDR3 DNA reads TGTGCCAGCAGCGCCTCTAGCGGGGGGTGGTACGAGCAGTACTTC.

The sample holds a few counts of this clonotype. J is TRBJ1-5 and V is TRBV2; D ambiguous. Trimming stripped 6 bases from V and 2 bases from J, with 14 bases between. Per the germline V gene, CDR1 is SNHLY and CDR2 is FYNNEI. The length of the CDR3 is 15 residues. The CDR3 sequence is CASRRTSGGNQPQHF. CDR3 nucleotide sequence: TGTGCCAGCAGACGGACCTCCGGTGGCAATCAGCCCCAGCATTTT.

This chain joins TRBV5-1 and TRBJ2-3, with 9 bases that match TRBD2. The CDR3 runs 14 residues. Looked up from germline, CDR1 is SGHRS and CDR2 is YFSETQ. Unmatched junction bases numbered 6, after V lost 2 bases and J lost 8 bases. For the CDR3, the DNA is TGCGCCAGCAGCTTAGGTGCGGGGGGGTTTACGCAGTATTTT. Protein product: CASSLGAGGFTQYF.

This rearrangement joins TRBV21-1 to TRBJ2-5. TRBV21-1 is a pseudogene. The CDR3 runs 13 residues. The CDR3 is CATKKEYQETQYF. The CDR3 DNA reads as TGTGCCACCAAGAAAGAGTACCAAGAGACCCAGTACTTC.

The CDR3 coding sequence is TGTGCCAGCAGCGTAGGAGGGGGGGAGACCCAGTACTTC. Protein product: CASSVGGGETQYF. The chain joins TRBV9 to TRBJ2-5; D could derive from TRBD1 or TRBD2 (6 bases each). Trimming removed 0 bases from V and 5 bases from J, with 8 bases in between. The CDR3 is made up of 13 amino acids. In germline, CDR1 is SGDLS, CDR2 YYNGEE.

This clonotype came up a few times. This sequence joins TRBV5-1 and TRBJ2-7; TRBD2 matches 7 bases. This CDR3 is built from 14 residues. Trimming at V came to 6 bases and at J to 1 base, leaving 7 bases not matched to a gene. The germline CDR1 and CDR2 sequences are SGHRS and YFSETQ. DNA for the CDR3: TGCGCCAGCAAAAGCGGGGTAGGGTCCTACGAGCAGTACTTC. Its protein product is CASKSGVGSYEQYF. Using reference TRBV5-1 and TRBJ2-7 for the parts outside the CDR3, the full variable domain is KAGVTQTPRYLIKTRGQQVTLSCSPISGHRSVSWYQQTPGQGLQFLFEYFSETQRNKGNFPGRFSGRQFSNSRSEMNVSTLELGDSALYLCASKSGVGSYEQYFGPGTRLTVT.

V and J are TRBV5-1 and TRBJ2-2; D gene unclear. CDR1 is SGHRS, CDR2 YFSETQ, per germline. Trimming stripped 0 bases from V and 6 bases from J, with 9 bases between. This CDR3 contains 14 residues. CDR3 region: CASSLGRVPGELFF. The CDR3 nucleotides are TGCGCCAGCAGCTTGGGAAGGGTCCCCGGGGAGCTGTTTTTT.

This clonotype occurred a few times. The DNA for the CDR3 is TGTGCCAGTAGTATTGGGGGCGCAAAGAACGAGCAGTACTTC. Its protein is CASSIGGAKNEQYF. The chain combines TRBV19 with TRBJ2-7; a possible D gene is TRBD1 (6 bases). The germline CDR1 and CDR2 sequences are LNHDA and SQIVND (reference sequence). V gave up 3 bases and J gave up 5 bases, with 14 bases separating them. This CDR3 contains 14 residues.

By sample fraction, this clonotype is medium-sized. V is TRBV7-2 and J is TRBJ1-5; TRBD1 matches at 9 bases. This CDR3 has 15 amino acids. In germline, CDR1 is SGHTA, CDR2 FQGNSA. V shed 4 bases and J 2 bases; nucleotides not matched to a gene: 3. The DNA of the CDR3 is TGTGCCAGCAGCTATCGGACAGGGGGCAATCAGCCCCAGCATTTT. Amino acid sequence: CASSYRTGGNQPQHF.

V gene TRBV7-3 combines with J gene TRBJ2-2, with a possible D match to TRBD1 (6 bases). Germline V gives CDR1 SGHTA, CDR2 FQGTGA. Trimming took 2 bases from V and 6 from J, leaving 10 bases between them. This CDR3 contains 14 residues. The CDR3 protein is CASSLGQTAGELFF. CDR3 sequence (DNA): TGTGCCAGCAGCTTAGGACAGACCGCCGGGGAGCTGTTTTTT.